The 27 T cell receptor beta chains below were found in one sample sequenced in a study of blood T cell repertoires in COVID-19. Sequencing was performed with immunoSEQ multiplex PCR; in TCRdb, only in-frame clones are kept and a portion is missing. The table includes more than 300,000 clones, approximately 90% detected once. What was sequenced was peripheral blood. All receptors come from a woman between 25 and 40 years old with COVID-19, enrolled during active disease.

The J gene is TRBJ1-5, the V gene TRBV6-5; 11 bases are a match to TRBD1. Trimming at V came to 5 bases and at J to 5 bases, leaving 5 bases not matched to a gene. CDR1 is MNHEY, CDR2 SVGAGI, per germline. There are 15 residues in the CDR3. CDR3 region: CASSKDRGPHQPQHF. The CDR3 DNA is TGTGCCAGCAGTAAGGACAGGGGGCCCCATCAGCCCCAGCATTTT.

The V gene is TRBV6-1, the J gene TRBJ1-1, with D unresolved. CDR1 is MNHNS, CDR2 SASEGT, per germline. Trimming took off 3 bases at V and 4 bases at J, with 6 bases between the two ends. The CDR3 covers 12 residues. The CDR3 region has the DNA TGTGCCAGCAGTGACCTATCCACTGAAGCTTTCTTT. Translation gives CASSDLSTEAFF.

The count of this clone is one. This sequence joins TRBV28 and TRBJ2-1; D remains unclear. This CDR3 comprises 14 residues. Germline V gives CDR1 MDHEN, CDR2 SYDVKM. Trimming took 7 bases from V and 4 from J, leaving 14 bases between them. In DNA form, the CDR3 reads TGTGCCAGCACCCTGGAGACTGATTACAATGAGCAGTTCTTC. This translates into CASTLETDYNEQFF.

The chain has TRBV5-1 and TRBJ2-3, with a possible D match to TRBD2 (5 bases). This CDR3 contains 13 residues. Trimming removed 2 bases at V and 1 base at J, with 5 bases between. The germline gives CDR1 SGHRS, CDR2 YFSETQ. The CDR3 here is CASSFGGTDTQYF. The CDR3 nucleotides are TGCGCCAGCAGCTTCGGGGGCACAGATACGCAGTATTTT.

The chain has TRBV5-4 and TRBJ2-5, with 8 bases identical to TRBD2. Unmatched junction bases numbered 3, after V lost 2 bases and J lost 3 bases. The CDR3 length is 14 residues. Germline CDR1 is SGHNT and CDR2 is YYREEE (reference sequence). The CDR3 DNA is TGTGCCAGCAGCTTCGGGGGGGGAAAAGAGACCCAGTACTTC. Translating gives CASSFGGGKETQYF.

Only one count was recorded for this clone. This rearrangement joins TRBV3-1 (or the pseudogene TRBV3-2) to TRBJ1-6; tentative D call: TRBD1 (6 bases). The CDR3 contains 16 residues. The V and J ends lost 1 base and 8 bases respectively, with 15 bases between them. From germline, CDR1 is LGHDT and CDR2 YNNKEL (reference sequence). The CDR3, as DNA: TGTGCCAGCAGCCAAGGCCCCAAGACAGGCCATTCACCCCTCCACTTT. Its translation: CASSQGPKTGHSPLHF.

The count of this clone is one. CDR3 sequence: CASSPLSQGFETQYF. DNA for the CDR3: TGTGCCAGCAGCCCTCTAAGTCAGGGATTTGAGACCCAGTACTTC. The J gene is TRBJ2-5, the V gene TRBV7-6; perhaps TRBD1 as D (5 bases). V dropped 5 bases and J dropped 5 bases, with 18 bases sitting between them. The CDR3 totals 15 residues. Germline lookup yields CDR1 SGHVS and CDR2 FNYEAQ.

The chain carries TRBV6-1 and TRBJ2-1; 16 bases agree with TRBD2. With 1 base clipped from V and 2 bases from J, the junction kept 8 bases outside the gene matches. CDR3 length equals 20 residues. Germline values: CDR1 MNHNS, CDR2 SASEGT. In DNA, the CDR3 is TGTGCCAGCAGTGAAGTTCCACCGGGACTAGCGGGGGGGCCCTACAATGAGCAGTTCTTC. It is translated as CASSEVPPGLAGGPYNEQFF.

The genes are TRBV5-6 and TRBJ2-7, with D possibly TRBD1 on 7 matching bases. Germline V gene data show CDR1 as SGHDT and CDR2 as YYEEEE. Trimming cost V 3 bases and J 2 bases, with 24 bases left between them. The CDR3 consists of 18 residues. The CDR3 loop reads CASSSTTDIAGGTYEQYV. The CDR3 DNA sequence: TGTGCCAGCAGCTCTACTACGGACATTGCAGGGGGGACCTACGAGCAGTACGTC.

J is TRBJ1-1 and V is TRBV18; TRBD1 matches at 8 bases. The germline V gene encodes CDR1 KGHSH and CDR2 LQKENI. The V and J ends lost 4 bases and 5 bases, in that order; junction bases with no gene match: 12. The CDR3 is made up of 16 amino acids. The CDR3 loop is CASSRRDQGAGTEAFF. CDR3 nucleotides: TGTGCCAGCTCACGACGGGACCAGGGGGCAGGAACTGAAGCTTTCTTT.

This chain joins TRBV3-1 (or the pseudogene TRBV3-2) and TRBJ2-5, with 10 positions matching TRBD1. This CDR3 has 15 residues. From germline, CDR1 is LGHDT and CDR2 YNNKEL (reference sequence). V shed 4 bases and J 5 bases; nucleotides not matched to a gene: 7. The CDR3 DNA follows: TGTGCCAGCAGCCCCCGGGACAGGGGTTACGAGACCCAGTACTTC. It yields the protein CASSPRDRGYETQYF.

This clone was seen a handful of times. The chain couples TRBV7-9 to TRBJ2-1, with D perhaps matching TRBD1 (6 bases). Trimming shortened V by 6 bases and J by 8 bases, and 20 bases separated the two germline ends. CDR1 and CDR2 from the germline V gene are SEHNR and FQNEAQ (reference sequence). The CDR3 length is 15 residues. The CDR3 here is CASRRSGVLVDEQFF. The CDR3 nucleotides are TGTGCCAGCAGACGCTCAGGGGTTCTCGTCGATGAGCAGTTCTTC.

With respect to this clone: This sample also contains other DNA sequences that code for the same CDR3. V usage is TRBV7-9 and J usage is TRBJ1-1; D ambiguous. V was shortened by 1 base and J by 5 bases, with 8 bases between the two germline ends. Germline CDR1 and CDR2: SEHNR and FQNEAQ (reference sequence). CDR3 size: 13 residues. CDR3 bases: TGTGCCAGCAGCTTAGGGAGGGTGACTGAAGCTTTCTTT. Translating gives CASSLGRVTEAFF.

The V gene is TRBV19, the J gene TRBJ1-5; TRBD1 aligns across 7 bases. V lost 6 bases to trimming and J lost 7 bases; unmatched junction nucleotides: 18. Germline CDR1 and CDR2: LNHDA and SQIVND (reference sequence). The CDR3 is 17 amino acids. The CDR3: CASSIPETGRVWQPQHF. CDR3 nucleotide sequence: TGTGCCAGTAGCATCCCAGAGACAGGGAGAGTTTGGCAGCCCCAGCATTTT.

The V call is TRBV24-1, the J call TRBJ1-2; D is uncertain. There are 14 residues in the CDR3. The V end was cut by 3 bases, the J end by 1 base, with 8 bases between. Germline CDR1 and CDR2: KGHDR and SFDVKD. CDR3 in amino acids: CATSDQGSNYGYTF. DNA of the CDR3: TGTGCCACCAGTGATCAAGGGAGTAACTATGGCTACACCTTC.

The genes are TRBV13 and TRBJ1-1; D gene unclear. The V gene's germline CDR1 is PRHDT and CDR2 FYEKMQ (reference sequence). Deletions cut 5 bases from V and 7 bases from J, with 29 bases between. This CDR3 has 18 amino acids. The CDR3 region is CASSGRLGAGRMKGEAFF. The CDR3 coding sequence is TGTGCCAGCAGCGGCCGACTGGGCGCGGGGAGAATGAAGGGTGAAGCTTTCTTT.

The chain recombines TRBV2 with TRBJ1-4; maybe TRBD1 (5 bases). CDR1 SNHLY and CDR2 FYNNEI come from the germline V gene. This CDR3 is built from 11 residues. V lost 5 bases, J lost 11 bases, and 9 bases lay in between. As DNA, the CDR3 is TGTGCCAGCAGTTGGGGGGGGAAACTGTTTTTT. Amino acid sequence: CASSWGGKLFF.

CDR3 bases: TGCGCCAGCAGCCATAACAGGGTAGGGTCACCCCTCCACTTT. As protein: CASSHNRVGSPLHF. The J gene is TRBJ1-6, the V gene TRBV4-1, with D tentatively TRBD1 (6 bases). This CDR3 comprises 14 residues. The germline CDR1 and CDR2 sequences are MGHRA and YSYEKL. Between the trimmed V and J ends, which lost 3 bases and 10 bases, there was a span of 13 bases.

The chain employs TRBV4-1 and TRBJ2-3; maybe TRBD2 (6 bases). Germline CDR1 MGHRA, CDR2 YSYEKL. This CDR3 comprises 19 residues. Between the trimmed V and J ends, which lost 1 base and 0 bases, there was a span of 20 bases. DNA of the CDR3: TGCGCCAGCAGCCAAGCTGGGGGGTTTGCGAGGACTAGCACAGATACGCAGTATTTT. It is translated as CASSQAGGFARTSTDTQYF.

This clone appeared a single time. This chain links TRBV9 with TRBJ2-1; TRBD2 aligns across 12 bases. J lost 7 bases, V lost 4 bases, and 6 bases had no gene match. CDR3 length equals 15 residues. Germline-derived CDR1 and CDR2 are SGDLS and YYNGEE. As DNA, the CDR3 is TGTGCCAGCAGCCCACGGACTAGCGGGGTTAATGAGCAGTTCTTC. Translating gives CASSPRTSGVNEQFF.

The chain has TRBV6-6 and TRBJ1-5; no definite D call. Between the trimmed V and J ends, which lost 8 bases and 0 bases, there was a span of 14 bases. The germline CDR1 and CDR2 sequences are MNHNY and SVGAGI (reference sequence). This CDR3 spans 15 amino acids. CDR3 DNA: TGTGCCAGCGTTGACACATTATATAGCAATCAGCCCCAGCATTTT. Translated, it gives CASVDTLYSNQPQHF.

The rearrangement links TRBV18 to TRBJ2-5, with 8 bases lining up with TRBD1. Germline loops: CDR1 KGHSH, CDR2 LQKENI. The CDR3 runs to 14 residues. Losses at the gene ends were 8 bases for V and 5 bases for J; bases not matched to a gene: 10. The CDR3 DNA sequence: TGTGCCAGCACAACAGACAGGGGCCTTGAGACCCAGTACTTC. It codes for CASTTDRGLETQYF.

The chain is built from TRBV5-6 and TRBJ1-2; the D gene is possibly TRBD1 (5 bases). V dropped 0 bases and J dropped 8 bases, with 17 bases sitting between them. The CDR3 has 15 amino acids. Germline assignment: CDR1 SGHDT and CDR2 YYEEEE. CDR3 sequence (DNA): TGTGCCAGCAGCTTGGCGGCAGGGCTAGGGAAGGGCTACACCTTC. It encodes CASSLAAGLGKGYTF.

The genes are TRBV10-1 and TRBJ2-3; TRBD1 matches at 10 bases. With 6 bases clipped from V and 5 bases from J, the junction kept 2 bases outside the gene matches. Germline V gives CDR1 WNHNN, CDR2 SYGVQD (reference sequence). The CDR3 length is 13 residues. The CDR3 DNA follows: TGCGCCAGCAGAGGACAGGGGGTAGATACGCAGTATTTT. It is translated as CASRGQGVDTQYF.

This rearrangement joins TRBV11-3 to TRBJ1-1; D is perhaps TRBD1 (5 bases). V dropped 5 bases and J dropped 3 bases, with 16 bases sitting between them. The germline V gene has CDR1 SGHNT and CDR2 YENEEA. The CDR3 covers 15 residues. CDR3 bases: TGTGCCAGCAGCCCACTACAGGTAGCGGACACTGAAGCTTTCTTT. It encodes CASSPLQVADTEAFF.

This chain uses TRBV15 with TRBJ1-3; weak D call: TRBD1 (6 bases). Between the trimmed V and J ends, which lost 0 bases and 4 bases, there was a span of 13 bases. CDR1 LNHNV and CDR2 YYDKDF come from the germline V gene (reference sequence). The CDR3 totals 16 residues. As DNA, the CDR3 is TGTGCCACCAGCAGAGATAGGGGGGGACCGGGAAACACCATATATTTT. This codes for CATSRDRGGPGNTIYF.

V is TRBV7-2 and J is TRBJ2-4; 8 nucleotides agree with TRBD1. The V gene's germline CDR1 is SGHTA and CDR2 FQGNSA. V gave up 1 base and J gave up 0 bases; unmatched junction bases: 11. The CDR3 consists of 19 residues. The CDR3 region is CASSLVGQELGLAKNIQYF. DNA of the CDR3: TGTGCCAGCAGCTTAGTGGGACAGGAGCTGGGGCTAGCCAAAAACATTCAGTACTTC.